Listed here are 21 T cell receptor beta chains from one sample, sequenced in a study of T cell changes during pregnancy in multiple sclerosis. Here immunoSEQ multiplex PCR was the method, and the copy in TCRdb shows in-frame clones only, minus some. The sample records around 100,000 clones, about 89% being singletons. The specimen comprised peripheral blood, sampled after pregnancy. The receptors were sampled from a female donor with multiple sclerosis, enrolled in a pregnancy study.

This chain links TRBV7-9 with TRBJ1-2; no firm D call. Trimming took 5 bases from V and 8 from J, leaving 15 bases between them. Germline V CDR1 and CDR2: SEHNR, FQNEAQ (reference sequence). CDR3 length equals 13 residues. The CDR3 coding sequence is TGTGCCAGCAGCGAAGGACGCGGGTGGGGCTACACCTTC. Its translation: CASSEGRGWGYTF.

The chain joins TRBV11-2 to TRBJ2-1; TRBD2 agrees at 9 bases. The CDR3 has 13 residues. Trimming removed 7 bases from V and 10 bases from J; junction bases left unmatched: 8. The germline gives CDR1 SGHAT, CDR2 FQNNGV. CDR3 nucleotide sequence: TGTGCCAGCAAGCGGCTAGCGGGATGGGAGCAGTTCTTC. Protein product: CASKRLAGWEQFF. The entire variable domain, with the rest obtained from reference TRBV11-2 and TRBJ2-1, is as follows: EAGVAQSPRYKIIEKRQSVAFWCNPISGHATLYWYQQILGQGPKLLIQFQNNGVVDDSQLPKDRFSAERLKGVDSTLKIQPAKLEDSAVYLCASKRLAGWEQFFGPGTRLTVL.

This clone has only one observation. The CDR3 sequence: CASSLGGLAGNEQYF. As DNA, the CDR3 is TGTGCCAGCAGCTTAGGCGGACTAGCGGGGAACGAGCAGTACTTC. The rearrangement links TRBV13 to TRBJ2-7; TRBD2 matches at 12 bases. V lost 0 bases to trimming and J lost 5 bases; unmatched junction nucleotides: 2. CDR3 size: 15 residues. CDR1 is PRHDT, CDR2 FYEKMQ, per germline (reference sequence). Looking up the rest from reference TRBV13 and TRBJ2-7 gives the full variable domain: AAGVIQSPRHLIKEKRETATLKCYPIPRHDTVYWYQQGPGQDPQFLISFYEKMQSDKGSIPDRFSAQQFSDYHSELNMSSLELGDSALYFCASSLGGLAGNEQYFGPGTRLTVT.

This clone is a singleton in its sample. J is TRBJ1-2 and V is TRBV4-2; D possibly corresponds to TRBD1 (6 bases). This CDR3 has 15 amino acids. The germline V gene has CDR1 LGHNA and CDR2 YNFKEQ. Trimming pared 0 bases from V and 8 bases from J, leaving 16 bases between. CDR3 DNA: TGTGCCAGCAGCCAAGATGGGCAGGGGCCTGCAGGCTACACCTTC. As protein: CASSQDGQGPAGYTF.

As DNA, the CDR3 is TGTGCCAGCAGTGAACTGGGGCGGACTGAAGCTTTCTTT. As protein: CASSELGRTEAFF. V is TRBV2 and J is TRBJ1-1; D perhaps matches TRBD1 (5 bases). V lost 2 bases and J lost 5, with 9 bases in between. Germline V gene sequence: CDR1 SNHLY, CDR2 FYNNEI. The CDR3 is 13 amino acids.

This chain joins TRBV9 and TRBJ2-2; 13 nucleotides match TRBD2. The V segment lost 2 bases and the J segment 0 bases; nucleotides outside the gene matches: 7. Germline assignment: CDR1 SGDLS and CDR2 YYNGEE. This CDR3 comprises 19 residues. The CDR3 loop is CASSVRLAGGFANTGELFF. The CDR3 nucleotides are TGTGCCAGCAGCGTTCGACTAGCGGGGGGATTCGCGAACACCGGGGAGCTGTTTTTT. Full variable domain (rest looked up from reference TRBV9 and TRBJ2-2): DSGVTQTPKHLITATGQRVTLRCSPRSGDLSVYWYQQSLDQGLQFLIQYYNGEERAKGNILERFSAQQFPDLHSELNLSSLELGDSALYFCASSVRLAGGFANTGELFFGEGSRLTVL.

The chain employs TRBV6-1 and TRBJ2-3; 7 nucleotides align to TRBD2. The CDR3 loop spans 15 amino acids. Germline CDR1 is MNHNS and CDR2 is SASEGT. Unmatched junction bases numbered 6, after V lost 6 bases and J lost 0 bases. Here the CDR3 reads CASSVGLGSTDTQYF. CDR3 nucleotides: TGTGCCAGCAGCGTTGGACTAGGTAGCACAGATACGCAGTATTTT.

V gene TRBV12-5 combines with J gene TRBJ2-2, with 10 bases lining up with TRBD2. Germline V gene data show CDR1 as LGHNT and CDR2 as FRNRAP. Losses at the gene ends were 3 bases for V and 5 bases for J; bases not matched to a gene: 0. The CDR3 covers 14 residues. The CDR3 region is CASGLAGGTGELFF. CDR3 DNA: TGTGCTAGTGGTTTAGCGGGGGGGACCGGGGAGCTGTTTTTT.

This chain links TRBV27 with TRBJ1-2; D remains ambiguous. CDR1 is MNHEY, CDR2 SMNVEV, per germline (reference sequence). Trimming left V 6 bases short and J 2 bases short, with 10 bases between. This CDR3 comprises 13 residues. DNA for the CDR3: TGTGCCAGCAGATACCCCCTAAACTATGGCTACACCTTC. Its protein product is CASRYPLNYGYTF.

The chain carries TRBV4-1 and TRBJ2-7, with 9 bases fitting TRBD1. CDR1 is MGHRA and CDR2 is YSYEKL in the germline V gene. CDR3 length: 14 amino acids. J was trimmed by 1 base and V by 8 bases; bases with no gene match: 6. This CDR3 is CASSEDRGSYEQYF. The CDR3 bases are TGCGCCAGCTCGGAGGACAGGGGTTCCTACGAGCAGTACTTC.

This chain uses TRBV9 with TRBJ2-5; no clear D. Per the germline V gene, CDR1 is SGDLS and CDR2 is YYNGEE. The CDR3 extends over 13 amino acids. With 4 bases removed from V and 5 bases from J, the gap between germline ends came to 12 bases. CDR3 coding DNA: TGTGCCAGCAGCTCCTCCGGAGTGGAGACCCAGTACTTC. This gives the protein CASSSSGVETQYF.

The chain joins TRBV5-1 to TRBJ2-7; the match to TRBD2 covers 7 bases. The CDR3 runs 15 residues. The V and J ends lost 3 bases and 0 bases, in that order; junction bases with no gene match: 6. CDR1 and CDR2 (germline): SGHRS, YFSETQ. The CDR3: CASSWVGGTSYEQYF. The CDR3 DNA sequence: TGCGCCAGCAGCTGGGTGGGGGGGACCTCCTACGAGCAGTACTTC. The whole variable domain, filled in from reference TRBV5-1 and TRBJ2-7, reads KAGVTQTPRYLIKTRGQQVTLSCSPISGHRSVSWYQQTPGQGLQFLFEYFSETQRNKGNFPGRFSGRQFSNSRSEMNVSTLELGDSALYLCASSWVGGTSYEQYFGPGTRLTVT.

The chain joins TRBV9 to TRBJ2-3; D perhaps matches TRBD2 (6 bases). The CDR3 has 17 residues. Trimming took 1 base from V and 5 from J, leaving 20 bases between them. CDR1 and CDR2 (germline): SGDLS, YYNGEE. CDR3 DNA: TGTGCCAGCAGCGTATCCTCTCTGGCTAGCGTGGTAGATACGCAGTATTTT. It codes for CASSVSSLASVVDTQYF.

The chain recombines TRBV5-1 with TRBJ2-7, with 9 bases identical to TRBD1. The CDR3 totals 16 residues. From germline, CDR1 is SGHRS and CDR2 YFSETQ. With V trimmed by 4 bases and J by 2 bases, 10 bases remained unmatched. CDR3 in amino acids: CASSKFPRDRAYEQYF. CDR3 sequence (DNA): TGCGCCAGCAGCAAGTTTCCTCGGGACAGGGCCTACGAGCAGTACTTC.

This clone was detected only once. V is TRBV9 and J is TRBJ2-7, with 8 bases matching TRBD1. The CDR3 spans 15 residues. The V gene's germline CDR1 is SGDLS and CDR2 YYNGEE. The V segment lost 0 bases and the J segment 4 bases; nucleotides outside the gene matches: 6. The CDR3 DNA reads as TGTGCCAGCAGCGTAGGGACAGGGAGTGTGTACGAGCAGTACTTC. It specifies CASSVGTGSVYEQYF. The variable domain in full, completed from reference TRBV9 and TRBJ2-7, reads DSGVTQTPKHLITATGQRVTLRCSPRSGDLSVYWYQQSLDQGLQFLIQYYNGEERAKGNILERFSAQQFPDLHSELNLSSLELGDSALYFCASSVGTGSVYEQYFGPGTRLTVT.

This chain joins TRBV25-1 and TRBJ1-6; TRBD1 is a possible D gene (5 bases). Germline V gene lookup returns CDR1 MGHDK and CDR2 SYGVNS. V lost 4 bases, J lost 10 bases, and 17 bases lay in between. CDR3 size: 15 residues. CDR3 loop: CASSALGRAVSPLHF. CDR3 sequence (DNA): TGTGCCAGCAGTGCCTTAGGCAGGGCGGTCTCACCCCTCCACTTT.

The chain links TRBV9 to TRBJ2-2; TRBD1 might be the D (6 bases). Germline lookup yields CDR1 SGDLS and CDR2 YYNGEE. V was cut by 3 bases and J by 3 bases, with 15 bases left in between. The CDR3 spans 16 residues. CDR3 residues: CASSEGPGVDTGELFF. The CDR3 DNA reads TGTGCCAGCAGCGAGGGACCAGGGGTGGACACCGGGGAGCTGTTTTTT.

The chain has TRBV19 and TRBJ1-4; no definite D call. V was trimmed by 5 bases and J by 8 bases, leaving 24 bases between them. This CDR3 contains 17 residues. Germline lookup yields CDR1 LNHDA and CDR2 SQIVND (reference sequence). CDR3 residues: CASSPVGPAGKGEKLFF. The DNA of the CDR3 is TGTGCCAGTAGTCCTGTAGGTCCGGCGGGGAAGGGCGAAAAACTGTTTTTT.

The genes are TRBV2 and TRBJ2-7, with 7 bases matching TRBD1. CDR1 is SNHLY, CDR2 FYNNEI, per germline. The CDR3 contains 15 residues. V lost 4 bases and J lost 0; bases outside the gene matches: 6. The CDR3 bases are TGTGCCAGCAGTGTACAGGGGCTTAGCTCCTACGAGCAGTACTTC. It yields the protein CASSVQGLSSYEQYF.

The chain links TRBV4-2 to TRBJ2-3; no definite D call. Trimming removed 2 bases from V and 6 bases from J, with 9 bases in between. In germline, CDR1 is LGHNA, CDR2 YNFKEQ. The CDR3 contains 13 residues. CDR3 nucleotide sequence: TGTGCCAGCAGCCAACTAACGTTGGATACGCAGTATTTT. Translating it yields CASSQLTLDTQYF.

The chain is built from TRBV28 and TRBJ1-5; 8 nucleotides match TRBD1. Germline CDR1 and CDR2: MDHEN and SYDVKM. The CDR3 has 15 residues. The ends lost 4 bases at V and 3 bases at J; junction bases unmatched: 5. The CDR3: CASSSPGQVNQPQHF. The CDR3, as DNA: TGTGCCAGCAGTTCCCCGGGACAGGTCAATCAGCCCCAGCATTTT. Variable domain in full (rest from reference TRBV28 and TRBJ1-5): DVKVTQSSRYLVKRTGEKVFLECVQDMDHENMFWYRQDPGLGLRLIYFSYDVKMKEKGDIPEGYSVSREKKERFSLILESASTNQTSMYLCASSSPGQVNQPQHFGDGTRLSIL.